These 20 T cell receptor beta chains originate from one sample sequenced in a study of patients and donors after allogeneic stem cell transplantation. Using its own MiXCR run on the RT-PCR reads, TCRdb lists one record per CDR3 protein. The table includes about 74,000 distinct CDR3 sequences, 26% detected once. Sequenced: blood, either unsorted or a sorted T cell fraction (not recorded which). These receptors were taken from a human donor who was either an allogeneic HSCT recipient or a stem cell or donor lymphocyte infusion donor (not recorded which). It is not recorded whose cells these are; they may come from a transplant donor.

In its sample, this clonotype was seen a few times. The CDR3 is CASSLGSGQNTEAFF. CDR3 in DNA: TGCGCCAGCAGCTTGGGCTCGGGACAGAACACTGAAGCTTTCTTT. This chain uses TRBV5-1 with TRBJ1-1; D may be TRBD1 (6 bases). The germline CDR1 and CDR2 sequences are SGHRS and YFSETQ. V lost 0 bases and J 1 base, leaving 10 bases between the germline ends. CDR3 length equals 15 residues. Based on the CDR3 plus reference TRBV5-1 and TRBJ1-1, the full variable domain is KAGVTQTPRYLIKTRGQQVTLSCSPISGHRSVSWYQQTPGQGLQFLFEYFSETQRNKGNFPGRFSGRQFSNSRSEMNVSTLELGDSALYLCASSLGSGQNTEAFFGQGTRLTVV.

DNA of the CDR3: TGTGCCAGCAGCTTAGCCCACCACTTGACAGGGAACTATGGCTACACCTTC. Its protein product is CASSLAHHLTGNYGYTF. The gene calls are TRBV11-3 and TRBJ1-2, with TRBD1 matching 7 bases. Germline assignment: CDR1 SGHNT and CDR2 YENEEA. Losses at the gene ends were 1 base for V and 2 bases for J; bases not matched to a gene: 10. The CDR3 has 17 residues.

This clonotype occurred a few times. CDR3 sequence: CASSYGVHLAKNIQYF. CDR3 bases: TGTGCCAGCAGTTACGGGGTCCATCTAGCCAAAAACATTCAGTACTTC. The V gene is TRBV6-5, the J gene TRBJ2-4; D ambiguous. CDR3 length: 16 residues. The germline V and J ends were trimmed by 2 bases and 0 bases, with 11 bases remaining between them. The germline V gene has CDR1 MNHEY and CDR2 SVGAGI.

This chain uses TRBV12-3 or TRBV12-4 with TRBJ2-5; a weak D match, TRBD1 (6 bases). Trimming removed 6 bases at V and 3 bases at J, with 11 bases between. CDR3 length: 13 amino acids. CDR3 sequence: CASSRDIEETQYF. The CDR3 bases are TGTGCCAGCAGCCGGGACATAGAAGAGACCCAGTACTTC.

The chain combines TRBV20-1 with TRBJ1-2; a weak D match, TRBD1 (5 bases). The CDR3 has 14 amino acids. Between the trimmed V and J ends, which lost 0 bases and 8 bases, there was a span of 16 bases. Germline loops: CDR1 DFQATT, CDR2 SNEGSKA (reference sequence). The CDR3 is CSAREVIGREGYTF. The CDR3 nucleotides read TGCAGTGCTAGAGAGGTGATCGGCAGGGAAGGCTACACCTTC.

This chain uses TRBV4-2 with TRBJ1-1, with unresolved D. The CDR3 is 15 amino acids. V lost 0 bases to trimming and J lost 4 bases, with 12 bases between them. From germline, CDR1 is LGHNA and CDR2 YNFKEQ. As DNA, the CDR3 is TGTGCCAGCAGCCAAGATCGGTCCCTTGGCACTGAAGCTTTCTTT. Protein: CASSQDRSLGTEAFF.

This clonotype was found many times. V gene TRBV13 combines with J gene TRBJ1-2, with 7 positions matching TRBD1. Trimming took 5 bases from V and 8 from J; bases not matched to a gene: 20. Germline lookup yields CDR1 PRHDT and CDR2 FYEKMQ (reference sequence). CDR3 length: 17 residues. CDR3 bases: TGTGCCAGCAGCACCCACATGAAATCGACAGGGTTTAAGGGCTACACCTTC. This gives the protein CASSTHMKSTGFKGYTF.

This clonotype was recorded at least ten times. The gene calls are TRBV7-6 and TRBJ1-2; no firm D call. V lost 6 bases and J 4 bases, leaving 12 bases between the germline ends. Germline lookup yields CDR1 SGHVS and CDR2 FNYEAQ. The CDR3 is 13 residues long. CDR3 DNA: TGTGCCAGCAGTGGACCCTTATCCTATGGCTACACCTTC. Protein sequence: CASSGPLSYGYTF.

This clonotype was recorded a few times. The chain uses TRBV20-1 and TRBJ2-7; D possibly matches TRBD1 or TRBD2 (5 bases each). The CDR3 extends over 13 amino acids. The germline V gene has CDR1 DFQATT and CDR2 SNEGSKA (reference sequence). V was pared by 6 bases and J by 1 base, with 13 bases between. CDR3 amino acids: CSAEQGTSYEQYF. The CDR3 DNA sequence: TGCAGTGCCGAACAAGGGACGTCCTACGAGCAGTACTTC.

This clonotype showed up just once. This chain connects TRBV5-1 to TRBJ2-7; 8 nucleotides match TRBD1. J lost 0 bases, V lost 1 base, and 3 bases had no gene match. The CDR3 extends over 15 amino acids. Germline V lookup: CDR1 SGHRS, CDR2 YFSETQ. CDR3 amino acids: CASSLRTGSSYEQYF. In DNA form, the CDR3 reads TGCGCCAGCAGCTTGCGGACAGGGAGCTCCTACGAGCAGTACTTC.

This clonotype has more than one count but fewer than ten. This chain uses TRBV13 with TRBJ2-3; unclear D gene. The germline V gene encodes CDR1 PRHDT and CDR2 FYEKMQ (reference sequence). The CDR3 runs to 13 residues. Trimming cost V 5 bases and J 2 bases, with 8 bases left between them. CDR3 DNA sequence: TGTGCCAGCAGCAACGAAAACACAGATACGCAGTATTTT. Protein product: CASSNENTDTQYF.

The V call is TRBV11-2, the J call TRBJ2-3; TRBD2 agrees at 7 bases. There are 13 residues in the CDR3. J was trimmed by 5 bases and V by 4 bases; bases with no gene match: 3. The germline V gene has CDR1 SGHAT and CDR2 FQNNGV. The CDR3, as DNA: TGTGCCAGCAGCTCGGGACTACTAGATACGCAGTATTTT. Amino acids: CASSSGLLDTQYF.

This sequence joins TRBV4-3 and TRBJ2-7; TRBD2 matches 11 bases. The J segment lost 4 bases and the V segment lost 0 bases, leaving 14 bases of the junction unmatched. The CDR3 length is 19 residues. Germline CDR1 and CDR2: LGHNA and YSLEER. The CDR3 DNA is TGCGCCAGCAGCCAAGATATCGGGGTACTAGCGGGAGTAGATTACGAGCAGTACTTC. The encoded protein is CASSQDIGVLAGVDYEQYF.

The gene calls are TRBV29-1 and TRBJ2-5; D is possibly TRBD1 (5 bases). Trimming took off 4 bases at V and 5 bases at J, with 17 bases between the two ends. This CDR3 comprises 14 residues. The germline gives CDR1 SQVTM, CDR2 ANQGSEA. The CDR3 bases are TGCAGCGTTGTTAGAACAGGCTTCGGTGAGACCCAGTACTTC. Its protein product is CSVVRTGFGETQYF. The full variable domain, its missing parts supplied by reference TRBV29-1 and TRBJ2-5, is SAVISQKPSRDICQRGTSLTIQCQVDSQVTMMFWYRQQPGQSLTLIATANQGSEATYESGFVIDKFPISRPNLTFSTLTVSNMSPEDSSIYLCSVVRTGFGETQYFGPGTRLLVL.

This clonotype has a count of ten or more. The rearrangement uses TRBV20-1 and TRBJ1-1; a weak D match, TRBD1 (6 bases). The CDR3 has 12 residues. Trimming cost V 3 bases and J 7 bases, with 12 bases left between them. CDR1 and CDR2 (germline): DFQATT, SNEGSKA (reference sequence). In DNA, the CDR3 is TGCAGTGCTAGGGACAGCTTTTATGAAGCTTTCTTT. It codes for CSARDSFYEAFF.

This clonotype was seen more than once but under ten times. This chain uses TRBV24-1 with TRBJ2-3; D remains ambiguous. The CDR3 has 13 residues. Germline CDR1 reads KGHDR; CDR2 reads SFDVKD. The ends were cut back, 1 base at V and 4 bases at J, with 5 bases in the middle. The CDR3 protein is CATSDLSSDTQYF. CDR3 bases: TGTGCCACCAGTGATTTATCCTCAGATACGCAGTATTTT.

This clonotype was picked up many times. The chain joins TRBV19 to TRBJ1-1; the D is unclear. The germline gives CDR1 LNHDA, CDR2 SQIVND (reference sequence). The V and J ends lost 5 bases and 5 bases respectively, with 12 bases between them. The CDR3 is made up of 13 amino acids. The CDR3 reads CASSGSGDTEAFF. CDR3 in DNA: TGTGCCAGTAGTGGGTCCGGGGATACTGAAGCTTTCTTT.

The chain carries TRBV19 and TRBJ1-2; no clear D. The V end lost 8 bases, the J end lost 4 bases, and 14 bases lay between the germline ends. Germline V CDR1 and CDR2: LNHDA, SQIVND (reference sequence). The CDR3 runs 13 residues. The CDR3: CASREPRSYGYTF. For the CDR3, the DNA is TGTGCCAGTCGAGAGCCCCGGAGCTATGGCTACACCTTC.

This clonotype has only a few counts. The rearrangement links TRBV2 to TRBJ2-1; 9 positions agree with TRBD1. The CDR3 is 16 residues long. After removal of 8 bases from V and 4 bases from J, the junction contained 12 bases not matched to a gene. CDR1 and CDR2 (germline): SNHLY, FYNNEI. The CDR3 reads CASRPLGTGQYNEQFF. CDR3 sequence (DNA): TGTGCCAGCCGTCCCTTAGGGACAGGGCAATACAATGAGCAGTTCTTC.

This clonotype showed up just a few times. The J gene is TRBJ2-1, the V gene TRBV20-1, with 7 bases identical to TRBD1. Per the germline V gene, CDR1 is DFQATT and CDR2 is SNEGSKA (reference sequence). The CDR3 totals 15 residues. The V and J ends lost 6 bases and 0 bases, in that order; junction bases with no gene match: 8. The CDR3 loop is CSASGQLISYNEQFF. CDR3 nucleotides: TGCAGTGCCTCGGGACAGCTAATCTCCTACAATGAGCAGTTCTTC.